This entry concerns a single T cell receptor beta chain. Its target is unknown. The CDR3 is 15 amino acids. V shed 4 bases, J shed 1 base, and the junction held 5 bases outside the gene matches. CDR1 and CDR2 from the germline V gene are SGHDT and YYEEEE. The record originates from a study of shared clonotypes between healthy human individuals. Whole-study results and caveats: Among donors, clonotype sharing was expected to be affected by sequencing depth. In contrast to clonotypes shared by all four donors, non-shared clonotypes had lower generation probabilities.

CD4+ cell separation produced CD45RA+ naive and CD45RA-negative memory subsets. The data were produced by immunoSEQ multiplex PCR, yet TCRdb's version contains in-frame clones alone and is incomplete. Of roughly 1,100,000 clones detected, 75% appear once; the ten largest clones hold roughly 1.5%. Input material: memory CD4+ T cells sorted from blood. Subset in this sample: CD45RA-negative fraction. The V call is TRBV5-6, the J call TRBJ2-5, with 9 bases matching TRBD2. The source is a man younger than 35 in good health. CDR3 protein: CASSEVGLAQETQYF. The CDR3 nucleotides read TGTGCCAGCAGCGAGGTGGGACTAGCCCAAGAGACCCAGTACTTC.